This is a list of T cell receptor beta chains from one sample in a study of blood T cell repertoires in COVID-19. The repertoire was sequenced with immunoSEQ multiplex PCR; TCRdb's copy has only in-frame clones and lacks some. The repertoire holds more than 50,000 clones, with 85% to 90% as singletons. The sample comprised peripheral blood. Receptors were obtained from a man aged 55 to 70 with active COVID-19. CDR3s include the opening cysteine and the closing phenylalanine or tryptophan. D genes are given only for firm matches. Expanded clones get a size class; other rows say once, few or many, or leave the size out.

clone size: -
J gene: TRBJ2-5
D gene: -
V gene: TRBV7-2
CDR3 protein: CASSLARETQYF
CDR3 DNA: TGTGCCAGCAGCTTAGCGCGAGAGACCCAGTACTTC

clone size: -
J gene: TRBJ1-2
D gene: -
V gene: TRBV19
CDR3 protein: CASKGTYYGYTF
CDR3 DNA: TGTGCCAGCAAAGGGACATATTATGGCTACACCTTC

clone size: -
J gene: TRBJ2-4
D gene: -
V gene: TRBV7-3
CDR3 protein: CASSLFPGENIQYF
CDR3 DNA: TGTGCCAGCAGCTTATTCCCAGGGGAAAACATTCAGTACTTC

clone size: -
J gene: TRBJ2-7
D gene: TRBD2
V gene: TRBV24-1
CDR3 protein: CATSDYGRGTYEQYF
CDR3 DNA: TGTGCCACCAGTGACTACGGGAGGGGTACCTACGAGCAGTACTTC

clone size: -
J gene: TRBJ1-4
D gene: TRBD1
V gene: TRBV7-9
CDR3 protein: CASSLGQGDEKLFF
CDR3 DNA: TGTGCCAGCAGCTTAGGACAGGGGGATGAAAAACTGTTTTTT

clone size: -
J gene: TRBJ2-2
D gene: TRBD2
V gene: TRBV7-8
CDR3 protein: CASSPPGGTGELFF
CDR3 DNA: TGTGCCAGCAGCCCCCCGGGGGGCACCGGGGAGCTGTTTTTT

clone size: -
J gene: TRBJ1-2
D gene: -
V gene: TRBV7-8
CDR3 protein: CASSFEGVYGYTF
CDR3 DNA: TGTGCCAGCAGCTTTGAGGGGGTCTATGGCTACACCTTC

clone size: -
J gene: TRBJ2-3
D gene: -
V gene: TRBV7-3
CDR3 protein: CASSPTLGQGRDTQYF
CDR3 DNA: TGTGCCAGCAGCCCCACCCTAGGCCAGGGGAGAGATACGCAGTATTTT

clone size: -
J gene: TRBJ2-3
D gene: TRBD1
V gene: TRBV6-6
CDR3 protein: CASSPGTGGRGTDTQYF
CDR3 DNA: TGTGCCAGCAGTCCCGGGACAGGCGGCCGGGGCACAGATACGCAGTATTTT

clone size: -
J gene: TRBJ2-7
D gene: TRBD2
V gene: TRBV7-2
CDR3 protein: CASSRDSGRAGYEQYF
CDR3 DNA: TGTGCCAGCAGCCGCGATAGCGGGAGGGCCGGTTACGAGCAGTACTTC

clone size: -
J gene: TRBJ2-1
D gene: -
V gene: TRBV12-3/TRBV12-4
CDR3 protein: CASTTSWINEQFF
CDR3 DNA: TGTGCCAGCACTACTAGCTGGATCAATGAGCAGTTCTTC

clone size: -
J gene: TRBJ2-1
D gene: -
V gene: TRBV25-1
CDR3 protein: CASSEWRVGNEQFF
CDR3 DNA: TGTGCCAGCAGTGAATGGAGGGTTGGGAATGAGCAGTTCTTC

clone size: -
J gene: TRBJ1-2
D gene: -
V gene: TRBV2
CDR3 protein: CASSYMERGGIYGYTF
CDR3 DNA: TGTGCCAGCAGTTATATGGAACGGGGAGGGATCTATGGCTACACCTTC

clone size: once
J gene: TRBJ2-1
D gene: TRBD2
V gene: TRBV11-2
CDR3 protein: CASSYSGGAEQFF
CDR3 DNA: TGTGCCAGCAGCTATAGCGGGGGGGCTGAGCAGTTCTTC

clone size: -
J gene: TRBJ1-1
D gene: TRBD1
V gene: TRBV27
CDR3 protein: CASSSGTGGRTEAFF
CDR3 DNA: TGTGCCAGCAGTTCCGGGACAGGGGGGAGGACTGAAGCTTTCTTT

clone size: -
J gene: TRBJ2-7
D gene: TRBD2
V gene: TRBV5-5
CDR3 protein: CASSPRWLAGVEQYF
CDR3 DNA: TGTGCCAGCAGCCCACGTTGGCTAGCGGGAGTTGAGCAGTACTTC

clone size: once
J gene: TRBJ2-7
D gene: -
V gene: TRBV25-1
CDR3 protein: CASSEPTRSEQYF
CDR3 DNA: TGTGCCAGCAGTGAGCCAACACGGAGCGAGCAGTACTTC

clone size: -
J gene: TRBJ2-3
D gene: -
V gene: TRBV28
CDR3 protein: CASSLTTAGAGLKTDTDTQYF
CDR3 DNA: TGTGCCAGCAGTCTCACCACAGCCGGCGCGGGACTTAAGACAGACACAGATACGCAGTATTTT

clone size: -
J gene: TRBJ2-7
D gene: TRBD1
V gene: TRBV7-8
CDR3 protein: CASSLRTGLTYEQYF
CDR3 DNA: TGTGCCAGCAGCTTAAGGACAGGCCTGACCTACGAGCAGTACTTC

clone size: once
J gene: TRBJ2-2
D gene: -
V gene: TRBV7-2
CDR3 protein: CASSLDFTGELFF
CDR3 DNA: TGTGCCAGCAGCTTAGACTTCACCGGGGAGCTGTTTTTT

clone size: -
J gene: TRBJ2-2
D gene: -
V gene: TRBV14
CDR3 protein: CASSLNRANTGELFF
CDR3 DNA: TGTGCCAGCAGCCTTAACAGGGCTAACACCGGGGAGCTGTTTTTT

clone size: -
J gene: TRBJ1-5
D gene: TRBD1
V gene: TRBV11-2
CDR3 protein: CASSLSAGTGGRQPQHF
CDR3 DNA: TGTGCCAGCAGCTTATCTGCGGGGACAGGGGGAAGACAGCCCCAGCATTTT

clone size: -
J gene: TRBJ2-7
D gene: -
V gene: TRBV19
CDR3 protein: CASSIWAGESVEQYF
CDR3 DNA: TGTGCCAGTAGTATTTGGGCAGGGGAGTCTGTCGAGCAGTACTTC

clone size: -
J gene: TRBJ1-6
D gene: TRBD1
V gene: TRBV5-1
CDR3 protein: CASSFVPRDRVVNSPLHF
CDR3 DNA: TGCGCCAGCAGCTTTGTCCCCCGGGACAGGGTAGTTAATTCACCCCTCCACTTT

clone size: -
J gene: TRBJ1-3
D gene: -
V gene: TRBV12-3/TRBV12-4
CDR3 protein: CASSFGGNTIYF
CDR3 DNA: TGTGCCAGCAGTTTCGGTGGAAACACCATATATTTT

clone size: -
J gene: TRBJ1-2
D gene: -
V gene: TRBV27
CDR3 protein: CASSLTVSRGYTF
CDR3 DNA: TGTGCCAGCAGTTTGACAGTCTCCCGCGGCTACACCTTC

clone size: once
J gene: TRBJ1-6
D gene: -
V gene: TRBV7-2
CDR3 protein: CASSRTASSYNSPLHF
CDR3 DNA: TGTGCCAGCAGCCGGACAGCCAGCTCCTATAATTCACCCCTCCACTTT

clone size: few
J gene: TRBJ2-3
D gene: -
V gene: TRBV9
CDR3 protein: CASSDGDFTDTQYF
CDR3 DNA: TGTGCCAGCAGCGACGGGGACTTCACAGATACGCAGTATTTT

clone size: -
J gene: TRBJ2-6
D gene: -
V gene: TRBV5-1
CDR3 protein: CASSSGVLSSGANVLTF
CDR3 DNA: TGCGCCAGCAGCTCGGGGGTCCTAAGCTCTGGGGCCAACGTCCTGACTTTC

clone size: once
J gene: TRBJ2-7
D gene: TRBD2
V gene: TRBV11-3
CDR3 protein: CASSRTSGSYEQYF
CDR3 DNA: TGTGCCAGCAGCCGGACTAGCGGGAGCTACGAGCAGTACTTC

clone size: -
J gene: TRBJ2-1
D gene: -
V gene: TRBV5-1
CDR3 protein: CASRSVGATYNEQFF
CDR3 DNA: TGCGCCAGCAGGAGCGTGGGAGCCACCTACAATGAGCAGTTCTTC

clone size: few
J gene: TRBJ1-5
D gene: -
V gene: TRBV4-1
CDR3 protein: CASSQLTGTSFSREPQHF
CDR3 DNA: TGCGCCAGCAGCCAACTGACAGGTACCTCTTTTAGCAGGGAGCCCCAGCATTTT